This T cell receptor beta chain was sequenced during a study of Ad26.COV2.S vaccination and SARS-CoV-2 variants. Study context: Intramuscularly, Ad26.COV2.S was given either once or twice, 56 days apart. General observations from the study: Vaccine recipients surpassed placebo recipients in spike-specific TCR breadth.

Germline values: CDR1 SGHKS, CDR2 YYEKEE (reference sequence). The CDR3 spans 15 residues. The V segment lost 1 base and the J segment 3 bases; nucleotides outside the gene matches: 2. Treatment of the sample: roughly 18 received Ad26.COV2.S at low or high dose, single or two shots; about 5 received placebo; per-sample allocation not given. Samples analyzed were those drawn on day 63 after the first vaccine or placebo injection. Boston hosted the donor, who was an adult aged 18-55 years. Immunization relied on an Ad26 vector, which expressed Wuhan-strain SARS-CoV-2 spike. Only in-frame clones appear in the TCRdb table, and some are missing; sequencing was by immunoSEQ multiplex PCR. Among around 420,000 clones listed, roughly 90% were seen once. A word on this clone: Its cognate antigen is unknown.

This sample comprised peripheral blood, obtained in a trial of Ad26.COV2.S vaccine versus placebo. J is TRBJ1-4 and V is TRBV5-5; TRBD1 aligns across 8 bases. The receptor was derived from a person aged 18-60 years who received the Ad26.COV2.S COVID-19 vaccine or a placebo. In DNA, the CDR3 is TGTGCCAGCAGCTTGTCGACAGGGGCTAATGAAAAACTGTTTTTT. Translation gives CASSLSTGANEKLFF. Looking up the rest from reference TRBV5-5 and TRBJ1-4 gives the full variable domain: DAGVTQSPTHLIKTRGQQVTLRCSPISGHKSVSWYQQVLGQGPQFIFQYYEKEERGRGNFPDRFSARQFPNYSSELNVNALLLGDSALYLCASSLSTGANEKLFFGSGTQLSVL.